A single sample gave rise to the 10 T cell receptor beta chains below, sequenced in a study of blood T cell repertoires in COVID-19 (dated by TCRdb to 2020 to 2021). The library came from the immunoSEQ multiplex PCR assay. This is the immuneACCESS table as TCRdb keeps it, with only in-frame sequences that have V and J called. A part of the clones is gone; compared with another copy, unresolved V genes explain less than half, and the rest is unexplained. The sample profile shows roughly 140,000 clones; approximately 90% of them were found once. Roughly 9.6% of the sample lies in the top ten. Source material: peripheral blood. The receptors shown here come from an elderly woman with acute or convalescent COVID-19.

This chain joins TRBV4-1 and TRBJ2-3, with 10 bases fitting TRBD2. The CDR3 totals 16 residues. J gave up 7 bases and V 1 base, and 8 bases lay outside the gene matches. Germline V lookup: CDR1 MGHRA, CDR2 YSYEKL. The CDR3 region has the DNA TGCGCCAGCAGCCAAGGGACTAGCGGTGCTTTCAATACGCAGTATTTT. This encodes CASSQGTSGAFNTQYF.

The V gene is TRBV7-9, the J gene TRBJ1-1; no definite D call. The CDR3 contains 15 residues. From germline, CDR1 is SEHNR and CDR2 FQNEAQ (reference sequence). Trimming cost V 1 base and J 0 bases, with 9 bases left between them. Here the CDR3 reads CASSLGSGMNTEAFF. The DNA for the CDR3 is TGTGCCAGCAGCTTAGGGTCAGGTATGAACACTGAAGCTTTCTTT.

A single count supports this clone. The rearrangement uses TRBV9 and TRBJ1-5; TRBD1 matches at 10 bases. The CDR3 length is 15 residues. V was clipped by 7 bases and J by 3 bases; unmatched bases: 7. Germline V CDR1 and CDR2: SGDLS, YYNGEE. The CDR3 loop is CASAMTGGYNQPQHF. As DNA, the CDR3 is TGTGCCAGCGCTATGACAGGGGGCTACAATCAGCCCCAGCATTTT.

V usage is TRBV19 and J usage is TRBJ1-1; TRBD1 agrees at 9 bases. J lost 6 bases, V lost 1 base, and 12 bases had no gene match. CDR1 is LNHDA and CDR2 is SQIVND in the germline V gene (reference sequence). There are 17 residues in the CDR3. DNA for the CDR3: TGTGCCAGTAGTATAGGGATTTCGACAGGGGGACTGGCTGAAGCTTTCTTT. Translation gives CASSIGISTGGLAEAFF.

The chain couples TRBV6-2 or TRBV6-3 to TRBJ1-4; TRBD1 agrees at 7 bases. Unmatched junction bases numbered 4, after V lost 2 bases and J lost 7 bases. Germline V lookup: CDR1 MNHEY, CDR2 SVGEGT. This CDR3 spans 14 amino acids. The chain's CDR3 is CASSYRQGGEKLFF. Written as DNA, the CDR3 is TGTGCCAGCAGTTACCGACAGGGAGGTGAAAAACTGTTTTTT.

The chain joins TRBV6-1 to TRBJ2-1; TRBD2 aligns across 8 bases. J was trimmed by 7 bases and V by 5 bases; bases with no gene match: 4. CDR1 and CDR2 (germline): MNHNS, SASEGT. The CDR3 is 13 amino acids. CDR3 amino acids: CASSYPGGNEQFF. The CDR3 bases are TGTGCCAGCAGTTATCCGGGGGGGAATGAGCAGTTCTTC.

This rearrangement joins TRBV2 to TRBJ2-1, with 8 nucleotides matching TRBD1. This CDR3 comprises 14 residues. V lost 6 bases, J lost 4 bases, and 5 bases stayed unmatched. Germline CDR1 and CDR2: SNHLY and FYNNEI. The CDR3 loop reads CASSRQGTYNEQFF. CDR3 coding DNA: TGTGCCAGCAGCCGACAGGGGACATACAATGAGCAGTTCTTC.

This clone was seen a handful of times. The chain is built from TRBV9 and TRBJ1-2, with 7 bases fitting TRBD1. The V gene's germline CDR1 is SGDLS and CDR2 YYNGEE. The CDR3 runs 13 residues. Losses at the gene ends were 6 bases for V and 8 bases for J; bases not matched to a gene: 10. As DNA, the CDR3 is TGTGCCAGCAACTCCGACAGGGTTGGAGGCTACACCTTC. Translated, it gives CASNSDRVGGYTF.

The J gene is TRBJ2-3, the V gene TRBV29-1, with 15 nucleotides matching TRBD2. This CDR3 has 17 amino acids. Germline V gene sequence: CDR1 SQVTM, CDR2 ANQGSEA. V shed 6 bases, J shed 4 bases, and the junction held 11 bases outside the gene matches. CDR3 amino acids: CSVDPGLAGGSPDTQYF. CDR3 DNA: TGCAGCGTCGACCCGGGACTAGCGGGGGGCAGCCCAGATACGCAGTATTTT.

V and J are TRBV30 and TRBJ2-2; the D gene is possibly TRBD1 (7 bases). CDR1 GTSNPN and CDR2 SVGIG come from the germline V gene (reference sequence). The V end was cut by 4 bases, the J end by 2 bases, with 17 bases between. There are 16 residues in the CDR3. Here the CDR3 DNA reads TGTGCCTGGAAAGGAGGGCCAGGGGGTAACACCGGGGAGCTGTTTTTT. Translation gives CAWKGGPGGNTGELFF.